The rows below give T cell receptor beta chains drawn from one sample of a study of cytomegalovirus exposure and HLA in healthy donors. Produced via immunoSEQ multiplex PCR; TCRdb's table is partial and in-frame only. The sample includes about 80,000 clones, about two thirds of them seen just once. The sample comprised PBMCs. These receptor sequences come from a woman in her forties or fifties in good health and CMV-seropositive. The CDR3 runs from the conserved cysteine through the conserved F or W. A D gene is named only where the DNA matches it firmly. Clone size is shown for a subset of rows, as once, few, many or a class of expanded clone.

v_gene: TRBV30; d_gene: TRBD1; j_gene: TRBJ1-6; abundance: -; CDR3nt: TGTGCCTGGAGGGCAGGGGGCACTAGGAATTCACCCCTCCACTTT; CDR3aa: CAWRAGGTRNSPLHF
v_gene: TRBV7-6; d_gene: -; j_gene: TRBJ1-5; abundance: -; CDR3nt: TGTGCCAGCAGCTTAAAAGGGGGGGGGCAGCCCCAGCATTTT; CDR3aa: CASSLKGGGQPQHF
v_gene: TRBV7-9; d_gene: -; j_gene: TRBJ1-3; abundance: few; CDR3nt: TGTGCCAGTCTTATAAACTCTGGAAACACCATATATTTT; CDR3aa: CASLINSGNTIYF
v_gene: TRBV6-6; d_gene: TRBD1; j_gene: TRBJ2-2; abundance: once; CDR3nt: TGTGCCAGCAGTCTCCCGACAGGGGCAGGTACCGGGGAGCTGTTTTTT; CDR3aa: CASSLPTGAGTGELFF
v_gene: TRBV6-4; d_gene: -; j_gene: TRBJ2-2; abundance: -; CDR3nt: TGTGCCAGCAGTGACTCGGGACTCACCACCGCCCGGGAGCTGTTTTTT; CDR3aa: CASSDSGLTTARELFF
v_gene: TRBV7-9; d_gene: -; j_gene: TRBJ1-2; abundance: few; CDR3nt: TGTGCCAGCAGCTTAGGGGCCGGGGGAACTAACTATGGCTACACCTTC; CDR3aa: CASSLGAGGTNYGYTF
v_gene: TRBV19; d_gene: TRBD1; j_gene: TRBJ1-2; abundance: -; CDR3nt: TGTGCCAGTAAGACGGGACAGCACTATGGCTACACCTTC; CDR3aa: CASKTGQHYGYTF
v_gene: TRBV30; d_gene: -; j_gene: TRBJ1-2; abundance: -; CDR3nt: TGTGCCTGGAGTGCCTTAGCCTATGGCTACACCTTC; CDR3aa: CAWSALAYGYTF
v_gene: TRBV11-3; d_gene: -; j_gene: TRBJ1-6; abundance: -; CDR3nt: TGTGCCAGCAGCTCGGGACACGGGGATTCACCCCTCCACTTT; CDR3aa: CASSSGHGDSPLHF
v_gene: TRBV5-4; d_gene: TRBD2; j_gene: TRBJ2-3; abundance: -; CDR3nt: TGTGCCAGCAGGCTACTAGCGGGGGGGCCGGCAGATACGCAGTATTTT; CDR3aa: CASRLLAGGPADTQYF
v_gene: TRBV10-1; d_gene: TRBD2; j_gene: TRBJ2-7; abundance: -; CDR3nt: TGCGCCAGCAGTGAGTTAGCGGGGGGACTCCCCTACGAGCAGTACTTC; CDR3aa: CASSELAGGLPYEQYF
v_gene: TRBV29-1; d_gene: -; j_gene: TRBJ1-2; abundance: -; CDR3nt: TGCAGCGTTGATAGGCCAGGGCTGGGTGGCTACACCTTC; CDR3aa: CSVDRPGLGGYTF
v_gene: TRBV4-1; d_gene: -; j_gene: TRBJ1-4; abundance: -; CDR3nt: TGCGCCAGCACTCAACCTTTCAGGGGTCAGGAAAAACTGCTTTTT; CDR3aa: CASTQPFRGQEKLLF
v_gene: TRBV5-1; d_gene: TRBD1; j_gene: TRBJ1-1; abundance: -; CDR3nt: TGCGCCAGCAGCCCTGAGGGTTCGACAGGGAAAAACACTGAAGCTTTCTTT; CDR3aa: CASSPEGSTGKNTEAFF
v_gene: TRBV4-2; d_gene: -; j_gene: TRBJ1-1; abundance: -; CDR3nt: TGTGCCAGCAGCCAAGGCGGGAGTGAAGCTTTCTTT; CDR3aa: CASSQGGSEAFF
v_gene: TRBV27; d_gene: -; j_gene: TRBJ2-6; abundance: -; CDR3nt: TGTGCCAGTCGGGTGTCTGGGGCCAACGTCCTGACTTTC; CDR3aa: CASRVSGANVLTF
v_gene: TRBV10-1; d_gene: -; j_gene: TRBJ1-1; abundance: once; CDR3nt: TGCGCCAGCGGGCCCGAGGGAATGAACACTGAAGCTTTCTTT; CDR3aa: CASGPEGMNTEAFF
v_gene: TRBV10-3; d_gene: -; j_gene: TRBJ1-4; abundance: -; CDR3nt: TGTGCCATCAGTGAGTCGAGGACAGAGGCTGAAAAACTGTTTTTT; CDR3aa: CAISESRTEAEKLFF
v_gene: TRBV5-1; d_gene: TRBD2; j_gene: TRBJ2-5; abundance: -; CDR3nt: TGCGCCAGCAGCTTGTCGGCCGGGGGGGGAAGGGGAAGGCAAGAGACCCAGTACTTC; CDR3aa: CASSLSAGGGRGRQETQYF
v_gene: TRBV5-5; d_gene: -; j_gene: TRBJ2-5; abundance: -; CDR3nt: TGTGCCAGCAGCTTCCAGGGTCAAGAGACCCAGTACTTC; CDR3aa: CASSFQGQETQYF
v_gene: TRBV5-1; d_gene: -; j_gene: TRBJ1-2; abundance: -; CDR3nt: TGCGCCGGCAGCTTGCGAGCGGGGGCCCTGGGCTATGGCTACACCTTC; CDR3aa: CAGSLRAGALGYGYTF
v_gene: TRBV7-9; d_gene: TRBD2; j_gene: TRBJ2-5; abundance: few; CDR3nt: TGTGCCAGCAGCTCCTTAGCGGGGGGGCTAGAGACCCAGTACTTC; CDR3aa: CASSSLAGGLETQYF
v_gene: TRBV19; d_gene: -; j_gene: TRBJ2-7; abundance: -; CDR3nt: TGTGCCAGTAAAACGTCAGCTACTAACTACGAGCAGTACTTC; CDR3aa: CASKTSATNYEQYF
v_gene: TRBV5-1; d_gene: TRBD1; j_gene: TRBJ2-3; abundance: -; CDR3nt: TGCGCCAGCAGCTTGGGACAGGGATACACAGATACGCAGTATTTT; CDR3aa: CASSLGQGYTDTQYF